This is a list of T cell receptor beta chains from one sample in a study of cytomegalovirus exposure and HLA in healthy donors. Assay used: immunoSEQ multiplex PCR; TCRdb lists only in-frame clones, some missing. The sample records some 200,000 clones, roughly 76% being singletons. Sequences were obtained from PBMCs. These receptors were taken from a man in his forties in good health and CMV-seropositive. The CDR3 runs from the conserved cysteine through the conserved F or W. Fields, in order: V gene, D gene, J gene, clone size, CDR3 DNA, CDR3 protein. The D gene is left open where the match is weak. The size field is filled for only some rows; it gives once, few, many or a size class.

v_call: TRBV9; d_call: NA; j_call: TRBJ2-2; clone_size: NA; cdr3_nt: TGTGCCAGCAGCGTAGGCCAGGGGGGAGGCGGGGAGCTGTTTTTT; cdr3_aa: CASSVGQGGGGELFF
v_call: TRBV5-8; d_call: NA; j_call: TRBJ2-2; clone_size: NA; cdr3_nt: TGTGCCAGCAGCTTAAGAGGCCCCGGGGAGCTGTTTTTT; cdr3_aa: CASSLRGPGELFF
v_call: TRBV7-2; d_call: NA; j_call: TRBJ1-3; clone_size: many; cdr3_nt: TGTGCCAGCAGCATCCGGGTTCCTATATCCTCTGGAAACACCATATATTTT; cdr3_aa: CASSIRVPISSGNTIYF
v_call: TRBV18; d_call: NA; j_call: TRBJ2-7; clone_size: once; cdr3_nt: TGTGCCAGCTCACCAGGGGGCGGGGGTACAGCCTACGAGCAGTACTTC; cdr3_aa: CASSPGGGGTAYEQYF
v_call: TRBV27; d_call: TRBD2; j_call: TRBJ2-3; clone_size: NA; cdr3_nt: TGTGCCAGCAGTTCCGCATTTAGCGGGGCAGATACGCAGTATTTT; cdr3_aa: CASSSAFSGADTQYF
v_call: TRBV9; d_call: NA; j_call: TRBJ2-1; clone_size: NA; cdr3_nt: TGTGCCAGCAGCGTAACTAGTTGGGGTCCCGTGGAGCAGTTCTTC; cdr3_aa: CASSVTSWGPVEQFF
v_call: TRBV15; d_call: NA; j_call: TRBJ1-4; clone_size: NA; cdr3_nt: TGTGCCACCAGCAGACAAAATGAAAAACTGTTTTTT; cdr3_aa: CATSRQNEKLFF
v_call: TRBV29-1; d_call: NA; j_call: TRBJ1-2; clone_size: NA; cdr3_nt: TGCAGCGTTTATACCGGGACTGGCTATGGCTACACCTTC; cdr3_aa: CSVYTGTGYGYTF
v_call: TRBV6-5; d_call: TRBD1; j_call: TRBJ1-2; clone_size: NA; cdr3_nt: TGTGCCAGTCGAGACAGGGGGTTCTATGGCTACACCTTC; cdr3_aa: CASRDRGFYGYTF
v_call: TRBV2; d_call: NA; j_call: TRBJ1-2; clone_size: NA; cdr3_nt: TGTGCCAGCACCATACAGGAAGGCTATGGCTACACCTTC; cdr3_aa: CASTIQEGYGYTF
v_call: TRBV28; d_call: NA; j_call: TRBJ2-7; clone_size: NA; cdr3_nt: TGTGCCAGCAATGGGCTCTCCTACGAGCAGTACTTC; cdr3_aa: CASNGLSYEQYF
v_call: TRBV5-1; d_call: TRBD1; j_call: TRBJ1-2; clone_size: NA; cdr3_nt: TGCGCCAGCAGCTTGACCCCACAGGGGGCTGGCTACACCTTC; cdr3_aa: CASSLTPQGAGYTF
v_call: TRBV9; d_call: TRBD2; j_call: TRBJ2-3; clone_size: NA; cdr3_nt: TGTGCCAGCAGCGTACGGCTAGCGGGCACAGATACGCAGTATTTT; cdr3_aa: CASSVRLAGTDTQYF
v_call: TRBV6-5; d_call: TRBD1; j_call: TRBJ1-1; clone_size: NA; cdr3_nt: TGTGCCAGCAGCCCCGGGACAGGGGGGGGCACTGAAGCTTTCTTT; cdr3_aa: CASSPGTGGGTEAFF
v_call: TRBV2; d_call: NA; j_call: TRBJ2-2; clone_size: NA; cdr3_nt: TGTGCCAGCAGTGAAAATGGGCTTAACACCGGGGAGCTGTTTTTT; cdr3_aa: CASSENGLNTGELFF
v_call: TRBV4-2; d_call: TRBD2; j_call: TRBJ2-1; clone_size: NA; cdr3_nt: TGTGCCAGCAGCCTATCACTAGCGGGGGCCTACAATGAGCAGTTCTTC; cdr3_aa: CASSLSLAGAYNEQFF
v_call: TRBV5-1; d_call: TRBD2; j_call: TRBJ2-3; clone_size: once; cdr3_nt: TGCGCCAGCAGCAGTAGCGGGGGGCCTGGAGATACGCAGTATTTT; cdr3_aa: CASSSSGGPGDTQYF
v_call: TRBV9; d_call: NA; j_call: TRBJ1-2; clone_size: NA; cdr3_nt: TGTGCCAGCAGCGTGTCAGGGGCGGACTATGGCTACACCTTC; cdr3_aa: CASSVSGADYGYTF
v_call: TRBV9; d_call: TRBD1; j_call: TRBJ2-7; clone_size: few; cdr3_nt: TGTGCCAGCAGCGTAGACAGGGGTTCCCTCTACGAGCAGTACTTC; cdr3_aa: CASSVDRGSLYEQYF
v_call: TRBV19; d_call: NA; j_call: TRBJ2-3; clone_size: NA; cdr3_nt: TGTGCCAGTATGCAGGCGGGATTAACAGATACGCAGTATTTT; cdr3_aa: CASMQAGLTDTQYF
v_call: TRBV19; d_call: NA; j_call: TRBJ1-6; clone_size: once; cdr3_nt: TGTGCCAGTAGTATGGGAGGTTATAATTCACCCCTCCACTTT; cdr3_aa: CASSMGGYNSPLHF
v_call: TRBV7-6; d_call: NA; j_call: TRBJ1-3; clone_size: NA; cdr3_nt: TGTGCCAGCAGCTCACAAGTCTCTGGAAACACCATATATTTT; cdr3_aa: CASSSQVSGNTIYF
v_call: TRBV15; d_call: TRBD2; j_call: TRBJ2-5; clone_size: NA; cdr3_nt: TGTGCCACCAGCAGAGGCACTAGCGGGGGGAAGTACCAAGAGACCCAGTACTTC; cdr3_aa: CATSRGTSGGKYQETQYF
v_call: TRBV28; d_call: TRBD1; j_call: TRBJ2-7; clone_size: NA; cdr3_nt: TGTGCCAGCATTGCTCAAACAGGGGGTCAATACGAGCAGTACTTC; cdr3_aa: CASIAQTGGQYEQYF
v_call: TRBV29-1; d_call: TRBD1; j_call: TRBJ2-7; clone_size: NA; cdr3_nt: TGCAGCGTTGAAGTCCCCCGGCCGGGACAGCGATCCTACGAGCAGTACTTC; cdr3_aa: CSVEVPRPGQRSYEQYF
v_call: TRBV5-1; d_call: NA; j_call: TRBJ1-1; clone_size: NA; cdr3_nt: TGCGCCAGCAGCTCCTCCCAGAGGGCTAGGAGTGAAGCTTTCTTT; cdr3_aa: CASSSSQRARSEAFF
v_call: TRBV5-6; d_call: NA; j_call: TRBJ2-7; clone_size: NA; cdr3_nt: TGTGCCAGCAGCTCTCGGGGGGCCGAGTACGAGCAGTACTTC; cdr3_aa: CASSSRGAEYEQYF
v_call: TRBV28; d_call: NA; j_call: TRBJ1-1; clone_size: NA; cdr3_nt: TGTGCCAGCAGGGTCACTAACACTGAAGCTTTCTTT; cdr3_aa: CASRVTNTEAFF
v_call: TRBV18; d_call: TRBD1; j_call: TRBJ1-2; clone_size: NA; cdr3_nt: TGTGCCAGCTCACCCTCGGACAGGGGGTTCGGCTACACCTTC; cdr3_aa: CASSPSDRGFGYTF
v_call: TRBV6-5; d_call: NA; j_call: TRBJ1-2; clone_size: NA; cdr3_nt: TGTGCCAGCAGCAACAGCAAGGCCCGCCCTATCGGCTACACCTTC; cdr3_aa: CASSNSKARPIGYTF
v_call: TRBV6-1; d_call: NA; j_call: TRBJ2-2; clone_size: NA; cdr3_nt: TGTGCCAGCAGTGAAGCACCGGGTCACACCGGGGAGCTGTTTTTT; cdr3_aa: CASSEAPGHTGELFF
v_call: TRBV5-4; d_call: TRBD2; j_call: TRBJ2-5; clone_size: few; cdr3_nt: TGTGCCAGCAGCTTGGGACTAGCGGAACAAGAGACCCAGTACTTC; cdr3_aa: CASSLGLAEQETQYF